This T cell receptor (beta chain) derives from a study of blood T cell repertoires in COVID-19. Study in general: From the United States, Italy and Spain came samples of acute and convalescent COVID-19.

Germline values: CDR1 SGHAT, CDR2 FQDESV (reference sequence). This CDR3 region has 15 residues. V shed 2 bases and J shed 2 bases, with 13 bases lying between them. Everyone who took part was roughly 18 to 89 years old, and they came from about two dozen US areas. In Cohort 3, a recovered donor had either two negative PCRs, clearance, or symptom resolution. Original methodology: Estimation of nucleated cell counts was performed using reference gene primer amplification. The protocol was immunoSEQ multiplex PCR, while the TCRdb copy is restricted to in-frame clones and leaves out a portion. V and J calls and clone size come straight from that table; D and trimming were deduced from the DNA. Of some 330,000 clones in the sample, around 86% were seen once.

The chain carries TRBV11-1 and TRBJ2-7, with a tentative D call TRBD1 (5 bases). Material: PBMCs or T cells enriched from blood (not recorded which). This clonotype was sampled from a woman aged 50 to 65 who had recovered from COVID-19. CDR3 residues: CASSLTTAYPYEQYF. The CDR3 region has the DNA TGTGCCAGCAGCTTAACGACAGCTTACCCCTACGAGCAGTACTTC.